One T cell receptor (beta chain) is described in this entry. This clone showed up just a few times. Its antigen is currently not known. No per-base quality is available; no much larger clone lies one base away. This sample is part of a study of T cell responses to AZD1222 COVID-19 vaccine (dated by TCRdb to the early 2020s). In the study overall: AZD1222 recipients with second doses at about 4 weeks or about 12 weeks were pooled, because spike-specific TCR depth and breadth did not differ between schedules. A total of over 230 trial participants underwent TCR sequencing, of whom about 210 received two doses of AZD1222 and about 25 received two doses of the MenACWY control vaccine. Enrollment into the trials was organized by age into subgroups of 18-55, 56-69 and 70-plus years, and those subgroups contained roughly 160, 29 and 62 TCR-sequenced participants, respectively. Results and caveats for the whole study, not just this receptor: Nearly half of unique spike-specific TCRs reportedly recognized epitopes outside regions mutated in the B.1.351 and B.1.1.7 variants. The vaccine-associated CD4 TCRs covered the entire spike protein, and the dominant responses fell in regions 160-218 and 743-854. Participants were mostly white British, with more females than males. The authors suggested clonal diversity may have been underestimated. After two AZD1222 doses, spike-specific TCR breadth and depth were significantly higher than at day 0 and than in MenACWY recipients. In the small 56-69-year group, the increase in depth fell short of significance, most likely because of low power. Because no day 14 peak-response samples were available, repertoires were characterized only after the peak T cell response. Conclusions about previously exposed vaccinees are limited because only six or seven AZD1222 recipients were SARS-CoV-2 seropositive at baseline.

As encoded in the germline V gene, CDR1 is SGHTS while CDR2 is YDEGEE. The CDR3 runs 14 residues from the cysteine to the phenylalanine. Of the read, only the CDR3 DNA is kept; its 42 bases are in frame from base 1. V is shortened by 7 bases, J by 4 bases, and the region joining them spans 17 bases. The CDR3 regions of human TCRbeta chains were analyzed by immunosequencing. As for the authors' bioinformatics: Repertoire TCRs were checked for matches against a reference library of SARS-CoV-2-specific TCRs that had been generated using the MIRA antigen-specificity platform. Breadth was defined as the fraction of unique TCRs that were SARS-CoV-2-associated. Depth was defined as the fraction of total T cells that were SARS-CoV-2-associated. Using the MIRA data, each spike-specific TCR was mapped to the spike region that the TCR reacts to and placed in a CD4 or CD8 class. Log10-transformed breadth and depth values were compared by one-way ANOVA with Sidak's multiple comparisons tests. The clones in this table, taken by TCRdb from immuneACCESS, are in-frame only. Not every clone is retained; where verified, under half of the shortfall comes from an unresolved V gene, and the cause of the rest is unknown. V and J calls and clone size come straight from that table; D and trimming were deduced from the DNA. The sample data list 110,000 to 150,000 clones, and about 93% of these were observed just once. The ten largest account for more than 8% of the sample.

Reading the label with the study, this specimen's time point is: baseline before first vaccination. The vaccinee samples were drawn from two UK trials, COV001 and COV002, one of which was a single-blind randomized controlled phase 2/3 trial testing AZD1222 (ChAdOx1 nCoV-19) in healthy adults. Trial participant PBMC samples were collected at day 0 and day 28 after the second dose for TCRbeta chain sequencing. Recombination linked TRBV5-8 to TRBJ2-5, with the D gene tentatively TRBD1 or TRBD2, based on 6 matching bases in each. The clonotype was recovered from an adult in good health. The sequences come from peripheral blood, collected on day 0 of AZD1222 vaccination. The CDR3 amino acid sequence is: CASRGDTQGETQYF. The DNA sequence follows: TGTGCCAGCCGCGGGGACACCCAAGGAGAGACCCAGTACTTC. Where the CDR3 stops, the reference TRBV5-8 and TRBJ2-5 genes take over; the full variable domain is EAGVTQSPTHLIKTRGQQATLRCSPISGHTSVYWYQQALGLGLQFLLWYDEGEERNRGNFPPRFSGRQFPNYSSELNVNALELEDSALYLCASRGDTQGETQYFGPGTRLLVL.